What follows are 9 T cell receptor beta chains derived from one specimen sequenced in a study of OX40 agonist ivuxolimab in advanced cancers. Libraries came from the immunoSEQ multiplex PCR assay. Imported from immuneACCESS, the table was reduced by TCRdb to in-frame sequences with V and J called. These copies leave out some clones; in studies compared against another copy, an unresolved V gene accounts for under half, and the cause of the remainder is not known. This sample lists under 85,000 clones; 85% to 90% were detected once. The ten largest clones capture 2% to 3% of the sample. Sequences were derived from CD4+ or CD8+ T cells sorted from blood, sampled in a trial of the OX40 agonist ivuxolimab. These receptors all stem from an adult with an advanced solid tumor such as melanoma, head and neck, liver or kidney cancer.

The genes are TRBV7-2 and TRBJ2-2; D is ambiguous. Trimming shortened V by 2 bases and J by 0 bases, and 7 bases separated the two germline ends. The CDR3 extends over 15 amino acids. Germline V gene data show CDR1 as SGHTA and CDR2 as FQGNSA. CDR3 nucleotide sequence: TGTGCCAGCAGCTTAAGCATAGCGAACACCGGGGAGCTGTTTTTT. This translates into CASSLSIANTGELFF.

This chain links TRBV11-1 with TRBJ2-1; perhaps TRBD2 as D (6 bases). Deletions cut 4 bases from V and 9 bases from J, with 10 bases between. The germline gives CDR1 SGHAT, CDR2 FQDESV (reference sequence). The CDR3 runs to 12 residues. This chain's CDR3 is CASSSTRTEQFF. CDR3 nucleotides: TGTGCCAGCAGCTCGACTAGAACTGAGCAGTTCTTC.

The V gene is TRBV2, the J gene TRBJ1-3, with D unclear. V lost 1 base and J lost 0, with 7 bases in between. The CDR3 contains 15 residues. CDR1 is SNHLY, CDR2 FYNNEI, per germline. The CDR3 region has the DNA TGTGCCAGCAGTGAAGAAGCGGCCTCTGGAAACACCATATATTTT. Its translation: CASSEEAASGNTIYF.

V is TRBV11-2 and J is TRBJ2-5, with TRBD1 matching 10 bases. CDR1 and CDR2 (germline): SGHAT, FQNNGV. This CDR3 contains 15 residues. V trimming: 5 bases; J trimming: 1 base; junction bases outside the gene matches: 4. The CDR3: CASSPGDRGQETQYF. Here the CDR3 DNA reads TGTGCCAGCAGCCCAGGGGACAGGGGCCAAGAGACCCAGTACTTC. Full variable domain (outside the CDR3, taken from reference TRBV11-2 and TRBJ2-5): EAGVAQSPRYKIIEKRQSVAFWCNPISGHATLYWYQQILGQGPKLLIQFQNNGVVDDSQLPKDRFSAERLKGVDSTLKIQPAKLEDSAVYLCASSPGDRGQETQYFGPGTRLLVL.

V gene TRBV11-2 combines with J gene TRBJ1-2; 8 bases align to TRBD1. The V gene end was trimmed by 5 bases and the J gene end by 5 bases; junction bases not matched to a gene: 10. Germline assignment: CDR1 SGHAT and CDR2 FQNNGV. This CDR3 has 15 residues. The CDR3 sequence: CASSPGQGREYGYTF. The CDR3 bases are TGTGCCAGCAGCCCAGGACAGGGAAGAGAGTATGGCTACACCTTC.

V gene TRBV5-6 combines with J gene TRBJ2-7, with no clear D. In germline, CDR1 is SGHDT, CDR2 YYEEEE. V was pared by 0 bases and J by 4 bases, with 17 bases between. The CDR3 extends over 16 amino acids. Here the CDR3 reads CASSLASLLGGYEQYF. CDR3 nucleotide sequence: TGTGCCAGCAGCTTGGCTAGTTTGCTGGGCGGATACGAGCAGTACTTC.

Only one count was recorded for this clone. V and J are TRBV5-1 and TRBJ2-1; 7 bases map to TRBD2. The CDR3 spans 16 residues. Trimming took 4 bases from V and 12 from J; bases not matched to a gene: 19. Germline loops: CDR1 SGHRS, CDR2 YFSETQ. The CDR3 bases are TGCGCCAGCAGCCCATCAAGCGGGGCGGCCTTTCAATCGCAGTTCTTC. Translated, it gives CASSPSSGAAFQSQFF.

In the case of this clone: At the DNA level, this CDR3 is encoded by other sequences in the same sample as well. CDR3 residues: CASSDGLAGAEQYF. CDR3 in DNA: TGTGCCAGCAGCGACGGACTAGCGGGGGCCGAGCAGTACTTC. The chain has TRBV9 and TRBJ2-7, with 13 bases aligning to TRBD2. This CDR3 has 14 residues. V lost 3 bases, J lost 6 bases, and 3 bases stayed unmatched. Germline V gene sequence: CDR1 SGDLS, CDR2 YYNGEE.

CDR3 nucleotides: TGTGCCAGCAGTCGGGACACAGACTATGGCTACACCTTC. Translation: CASSRDTDYGYTF. The chain couples TRBV11-2 to TRBJ1-2; TRBD1 is a possible D gene (6 bases). Germline V gene sequence: CDR1 SGHAT, CDR2 FQNNGV. The CDR3 extends over 13 amino acids. The ends were cut back, 6 bases at V and 3 bases at J, with 11 bases in the middle. The entire variable domain, with the rest obtained from reference TRBV11-2 and TRBJ1-2, is as follows: EAGVAQSPRYKIIEKRQSVAFWCNPISGHATLYWYQQILGQGPKLLIQFQNNGVVDDSQLPKDRFSAERLKGVDSTLKIQPAKLEDSAVYLCASSRDTDYGYTFGSGTRLTVV.